This entry lists 11 T cell receptor beta chains sequenced from one sample in a study of T cells after yellow fever vaccination. TCRdb recomputed calls from the 5' RACE reads with MiXCR, one row per CDR3 protein. The table lists hundreds of thousands of distinct CDR3 sequences, around a tenth of them singletons. Specimen: PBMCs, collected on the day of the first yellow fever vaccination. Source of these receptors: a man in his late teens or twenties who received the YFV17D yellow fever vaccine.

Remarks on this clonotype: Mismatch with germline at one junction end may stem from a read error. The V gene is TRBV6-5, the J gene TRBJ2-5; 9 bases match TRBD2. Germline V gives CDR1 MNHEY, CDR2 SVGAGI. The length of the CDR3 is 17 residues. The CDR3 reads CASSYPRSGGRAGTQYF. CDR3 bases: TGTGCCAGCAGCTACCCCCGTAGCGGGGGCCGCGCGGGGACCCAGTACTTT.

A few counts support this clonotype. The CDR3: CASSQARPETQYF. As DNA, the CDR3 is TGCGCCAGCAGCCAAGCTAGGCCAGAGACCCAGTACTTC. The J gene is TRBJ2-5, the V gene TRBV4-1; D is undetermined. Trimming stripped 1 base from V and 4 bases from J, with 7 bases between. CDR1 and CDR2 from the germline V gene are MGHRA and YSYEKL. The CDR3 spans 13 residues.

This chain joins TRBV4-2 and TRBJ1-6, with D possibly TRBD1 on 5 matching bases. This CDR3 is built from 18 residues. Between the trimmed V and J ends, which lost 0 bases and 10 bases, there was a span of 22 bases. The V gene's germline CDR1 is LGHNA and CDR2 YNFKEQ. CDR3 in amino acids: CASSQDSGRGIPGSPLHF. The CDR3 DNA reads TGTGCCAGCAGCCAAGATTCGGGGCGGGGGATTCCGGGGTCACCCCTCCACTTT.

V and J are TRBV5-1 and TRBJ2-2; TRBD2 might be the D (6 bases). V was clipped by 4 bases and J by 4 bases, with 14 bases between them. The CDR3 has 15 amino acids. CDR1 is SGHRS, CDR2 YFSETQ, per germline. In nucleotides, the CDR3 is TGCGCCAGCAGCGTGGGACTCTCGAGCACCGGGGAGCTGTTTTTT. It codes for CASSVGLSSTGELFF.

The chain is built from TRBV5-1 and TRBJ2-1, with D tentatively TRBD2 (5 bases). V was pared by 1 base and J by 6 bases, with 14 bases between. This CDR3 contains 15 residues. Germline CDR1 reads SGHRS; CDR2 reads YFSETQ. Written as DNA, the CDR3 is TGCGCCAGCAGCTTGCTGGAATCGGGAAGCAATGAGCAGTTCTTC. As protein: CASSLLESGSNEQFF.

Turning to this clonotype: A much larger clone differs from this one at a single base, so this may be a read error. Written as DNA, the CDR3 is TGTGCCAGCAGTGAACAGGGGGCCAATCAGCCCCAGCATTTT. Amino acids: CASSEQGANQPQHF. J is TRBJ1-5 and V is TRBV12-3 or TRBV12-4; 9 bases match TRBD1. The CDR3 runs to 14 residues. Trimming at V came to 5 bases and at J to 3 bases, leaving 2 bases not matched to a gene.

The genes are TRBV9 and TRBJ1-4, with a weak D call TRBD1 (5 bases). CDR1 is SGDLS and CDR2 is YYNGEE in the germline V gene. CDR3 length: 13 amino acids. V lost 3 bases and J lost 8, with 11 bases in between. The CDR3 loop is CASSGGSFEKLFF. The CDR3 nucleotides read TGTGCCAGCAGCGGGGGCTCTTTCGAAAAACTGTTTTTT.

The chain has TRBV20-1 and TRBJ2-2; 7 positions match TRBD2. Germline values: CDR1 DFQATT, CDR2 SNEGSKA (reference sequence). There are 13 residues in the CDR3. With V trimmed by 5 bases and J by 4 bases, 4 bases remained unmatched. The CDR3 loop is CSARGEITGELFF. The CDR3 coding sequence is TGCAGTGCTCGGGGGGAGATCACCGGGGAGCTGTTTTTT.

DNA for the CDR3: TGCAGTGCACAGTGGGGATCCACAGATACGCAGTATTTT. Its protein is CSAQWGSTDTQYF. V usage is TRBV20-1 and J usage is TRBJ2-3; D remains unclear. Germline CDR1 is DFQATT and CDR2 is SNEGSKA (reference sequence). This CDR3 is 13 amino acids long. Trimming took off 6 bases at V and 2 bases at J, with 12 bases between the two ends.

The rearrangement uses TRBV7-2 and TRBJ1-1; the D is unclear. V shed 1 base and J shed 2 bases, with 5 bases lying between them. Germline lookup yields CDR1 SGHTA and CDR2 FQGNSA. This CDR3 has 13 amino acids. As DNA, the CDR3 is TGTGCCAGCAGCTTAGAGTTTAACACTGAAGCTTTCTTT. Its protein is CASSLEFNTEAFF.

This clonotype has only a few counts. The chain employs TRBV29-1 and TRBJ1-2; 8 bases line up with TRBD1. CDR3 length: 14 residues. The trim removed 1 base at V and 8 bases at J, leaving 9 bases unmatched. Germline CDR1 and CDR2: SQVTM and ANQGSEA. CDR3 DNA sequence: TGCAGCGTTGAAGGGGCAGGGACAGGAAGAGGCTACACCTTC. Amino acids: CSVEGAGTGRGYTF.